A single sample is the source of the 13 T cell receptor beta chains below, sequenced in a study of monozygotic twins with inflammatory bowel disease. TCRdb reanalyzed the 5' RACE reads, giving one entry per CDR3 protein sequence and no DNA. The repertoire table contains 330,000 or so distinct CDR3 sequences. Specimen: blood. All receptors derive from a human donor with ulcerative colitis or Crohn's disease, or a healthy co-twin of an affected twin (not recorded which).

The CDR3 is CASSLVGPAALAKNIQYF. The rearrangement uses TRBV11-1 and TRBJ2-4; TCRdb reports TRBD2, a call that lacks DNA to check it against. The CDR3 extends over 18 amino acids. Germline CDR1 is SGHAT and CDR2 is FQDESV (reference sequence).

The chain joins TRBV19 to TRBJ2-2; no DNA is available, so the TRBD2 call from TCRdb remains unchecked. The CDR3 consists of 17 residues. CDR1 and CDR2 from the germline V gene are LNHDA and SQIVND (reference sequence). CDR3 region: CASSILRTSRDTGELFF.

The CDR3 spells CASSGGNQETQYF. The chain is built from TRBV12-3 or TRBV12-4 and TRBJ2-5. The CDR3 runs to 13 residues.

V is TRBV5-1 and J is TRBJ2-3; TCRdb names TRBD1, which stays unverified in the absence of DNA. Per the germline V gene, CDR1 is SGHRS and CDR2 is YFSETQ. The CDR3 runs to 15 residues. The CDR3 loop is CASSISGTGVDTQYF.

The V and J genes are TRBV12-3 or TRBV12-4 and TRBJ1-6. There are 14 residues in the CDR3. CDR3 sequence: CASSFDGRGSPLHF.

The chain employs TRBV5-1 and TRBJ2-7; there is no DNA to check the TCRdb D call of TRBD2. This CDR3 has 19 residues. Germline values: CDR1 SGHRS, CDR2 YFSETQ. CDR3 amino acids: CASSSLPSGQRQGPYEQYF.

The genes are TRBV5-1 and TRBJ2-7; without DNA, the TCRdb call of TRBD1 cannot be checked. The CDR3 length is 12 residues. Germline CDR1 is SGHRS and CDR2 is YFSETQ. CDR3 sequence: CASSFDRYEQYF.

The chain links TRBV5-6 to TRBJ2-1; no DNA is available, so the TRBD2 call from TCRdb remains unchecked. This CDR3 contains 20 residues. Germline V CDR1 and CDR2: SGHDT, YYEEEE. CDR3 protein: CASSFRTSGRNGSSYNEQFF.

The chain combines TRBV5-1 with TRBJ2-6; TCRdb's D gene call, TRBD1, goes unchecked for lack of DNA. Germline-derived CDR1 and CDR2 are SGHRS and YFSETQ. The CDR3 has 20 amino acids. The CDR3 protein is CASSTRPVGTGAIGANVLTF.

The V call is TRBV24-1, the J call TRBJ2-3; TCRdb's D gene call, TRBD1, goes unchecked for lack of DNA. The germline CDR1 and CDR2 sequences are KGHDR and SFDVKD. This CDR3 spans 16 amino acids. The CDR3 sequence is CATSDFPRGVTDTQYF.

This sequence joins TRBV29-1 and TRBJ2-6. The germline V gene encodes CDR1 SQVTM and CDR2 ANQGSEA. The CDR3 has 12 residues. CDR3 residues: CSVRSGANVLTF. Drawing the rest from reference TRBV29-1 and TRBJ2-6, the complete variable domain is SAVISQKPSRDICQRGTSLTIQCQVDSQVTMMFWYRQQPGQSLTLIATANQGSEATYESGFVIDKFPISRPNLTFSTLTVSNMSPEDSSIYLCSVRSGANVLTFGAGSRLTVL.

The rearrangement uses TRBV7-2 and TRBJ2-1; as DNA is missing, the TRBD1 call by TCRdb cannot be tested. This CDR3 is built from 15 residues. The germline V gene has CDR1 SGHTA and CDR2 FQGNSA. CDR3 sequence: CASSRPQGRINEQFF.

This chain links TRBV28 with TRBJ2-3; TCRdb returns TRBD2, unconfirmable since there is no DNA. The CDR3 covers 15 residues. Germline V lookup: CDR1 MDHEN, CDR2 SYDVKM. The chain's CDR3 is CASSLTEAHTDTQYF. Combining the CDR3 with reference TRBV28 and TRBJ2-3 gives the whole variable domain DVKVTQSSRYLVKRTGEKVFLECVQDMDHENMFWYRQDPGLGLRLIYFSYDVKMKEKGDIPEGYSVSREKKERFSLILESASTNQTSMYLCASSLTEAHTDTQYFGPGTRLTVL.